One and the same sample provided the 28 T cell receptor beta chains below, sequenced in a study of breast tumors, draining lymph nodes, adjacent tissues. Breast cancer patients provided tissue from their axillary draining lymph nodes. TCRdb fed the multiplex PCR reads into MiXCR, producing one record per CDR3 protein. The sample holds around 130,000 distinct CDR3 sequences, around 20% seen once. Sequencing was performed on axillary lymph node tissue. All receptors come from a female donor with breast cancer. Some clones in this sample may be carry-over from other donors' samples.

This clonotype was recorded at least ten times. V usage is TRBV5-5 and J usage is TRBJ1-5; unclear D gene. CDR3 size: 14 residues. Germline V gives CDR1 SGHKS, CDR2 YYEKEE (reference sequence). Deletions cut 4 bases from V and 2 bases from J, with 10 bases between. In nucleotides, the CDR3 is TGTGCCAGCAGCCCCTCTTGGGGCAATCAGCCCCAGCATTTT. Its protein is CASSPSWGNQPQHF.

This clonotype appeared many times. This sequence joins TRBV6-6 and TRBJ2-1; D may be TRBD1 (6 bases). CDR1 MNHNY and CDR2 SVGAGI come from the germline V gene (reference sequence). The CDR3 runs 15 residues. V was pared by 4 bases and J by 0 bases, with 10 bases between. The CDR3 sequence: CASSWGQSSYNEQFF. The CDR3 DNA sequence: TGTGCCAGCAGTTGGGGGCAAAGCTCCTACAATGAGCAGTTCTTC.

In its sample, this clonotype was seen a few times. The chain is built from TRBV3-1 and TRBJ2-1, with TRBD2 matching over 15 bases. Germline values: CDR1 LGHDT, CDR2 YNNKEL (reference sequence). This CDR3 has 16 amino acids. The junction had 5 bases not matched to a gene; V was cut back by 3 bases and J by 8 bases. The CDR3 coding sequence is TGTGCCAGCAGCCACGGGACTAGCGGGAGGATTTATGAGCAGTTCTTC. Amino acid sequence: CASSHGTSGRIYEQFF.

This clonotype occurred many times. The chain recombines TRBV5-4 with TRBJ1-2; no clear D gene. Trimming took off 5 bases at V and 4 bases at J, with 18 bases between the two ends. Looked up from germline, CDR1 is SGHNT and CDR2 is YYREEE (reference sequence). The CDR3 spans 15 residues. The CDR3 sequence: CASRKAEGRTYGYTF. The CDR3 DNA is TGTGCCAGCAGGAAGGCGGAGGGCAGGACCTATGGCTACACCTTC. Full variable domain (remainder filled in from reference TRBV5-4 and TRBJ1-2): ETGVTQSPTHLIKTRGQQVTLRCSSQSGHNTVSWYQQALGQGPQFIFQYYREEENGRGNFPPRFSGLQFPNYSSELNVNALELDDSALYLCASRKAEGRTYGYTFGSGTRLTVV.

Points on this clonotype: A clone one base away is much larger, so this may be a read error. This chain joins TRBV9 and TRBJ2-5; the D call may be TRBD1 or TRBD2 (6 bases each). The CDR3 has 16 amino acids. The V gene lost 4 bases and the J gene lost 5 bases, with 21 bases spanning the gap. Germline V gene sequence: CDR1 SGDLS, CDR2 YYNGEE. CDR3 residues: CASSTSGARGRETQYF. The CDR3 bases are TGTGCCAGCAGCACCTCAGGGGCCCGGGGGAGGGAGACCCAGTACTTC.

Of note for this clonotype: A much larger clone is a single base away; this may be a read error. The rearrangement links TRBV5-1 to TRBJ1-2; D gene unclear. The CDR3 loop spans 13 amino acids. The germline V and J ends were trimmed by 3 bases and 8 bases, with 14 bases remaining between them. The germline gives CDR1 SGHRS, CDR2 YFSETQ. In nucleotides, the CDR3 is TGCGCCAGCAGCTCGGCGGGAGCTCCGGGCTACACCTTC. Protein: CASSSAGAPGYTF.

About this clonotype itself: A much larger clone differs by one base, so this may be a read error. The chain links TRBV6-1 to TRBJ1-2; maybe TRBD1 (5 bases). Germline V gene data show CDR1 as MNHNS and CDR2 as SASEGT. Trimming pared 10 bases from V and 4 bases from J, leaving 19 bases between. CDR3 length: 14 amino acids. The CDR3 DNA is TGTGCCATCAATTCCGGGACGTTCGCCTATGGCTACACCTTC. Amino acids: CAINSGTFAYGYTF.

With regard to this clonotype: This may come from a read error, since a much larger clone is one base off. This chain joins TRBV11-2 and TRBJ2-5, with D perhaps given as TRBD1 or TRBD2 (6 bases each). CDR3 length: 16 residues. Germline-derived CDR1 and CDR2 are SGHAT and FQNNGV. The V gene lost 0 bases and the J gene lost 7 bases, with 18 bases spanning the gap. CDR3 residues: CASSLDQRGAWGTQYF. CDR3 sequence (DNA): TGTGCCAGCAGCTTAGATCAGAGGGGGGCCTGGGGGACCCAGTACTTC. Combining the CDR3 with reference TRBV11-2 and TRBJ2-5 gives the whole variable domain EAGVAQSPRYKIIEKRQSVAFWCNPISGHATLYWYQQILGQGPKLLIQFQNNGVVDDSQLPKDRFSAERLKGVDSTLKIQPAKLEDSAVYLCASSLDQRGAWGTQYFGPGTRLLVL.

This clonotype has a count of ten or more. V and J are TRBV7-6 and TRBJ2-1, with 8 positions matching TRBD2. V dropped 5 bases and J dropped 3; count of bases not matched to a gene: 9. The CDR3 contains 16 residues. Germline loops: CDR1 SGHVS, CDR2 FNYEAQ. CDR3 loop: CASSPTAGVVYNEQFF. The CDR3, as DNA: TGTGCCAGCAGCCCCACAGCGGGAGTTGTCTACAATGAGCAGTTCTTC.

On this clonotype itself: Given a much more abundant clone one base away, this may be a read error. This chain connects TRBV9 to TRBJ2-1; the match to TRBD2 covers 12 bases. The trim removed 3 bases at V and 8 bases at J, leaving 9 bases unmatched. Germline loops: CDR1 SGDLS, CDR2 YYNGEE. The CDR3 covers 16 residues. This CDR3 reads CASSGGSSGRVDEQFF. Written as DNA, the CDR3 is TGTGCCAGCAGCGGTGGATCTAGCGGGAGGGTTGATGAGCAGTTCTTC.

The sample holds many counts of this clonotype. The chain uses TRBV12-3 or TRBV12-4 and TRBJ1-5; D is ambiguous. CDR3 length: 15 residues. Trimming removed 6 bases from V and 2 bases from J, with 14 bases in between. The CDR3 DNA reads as TGTGCCAGCAGCCCCCTCGGGGAAGGCAATCAGCCCCAGCATTTT. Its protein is CASSPLGEGNQPQHF.

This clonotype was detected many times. Here the CDR3 reads CASSSHAVRGQPQHF. CDR3 DNA sequence: TGTGCCAGCAGCTCCCACGCGGTCCGGGGGCAGCCCCAGCATTTT. The V and J genes are TRBV28 and TRBJ1-5; weak D call: TRBD1 (5 bases). Germline CDR1 and CDR2: MDHEN and SYDVKM. The CDR3 loop spans 15 amino acids. Trimming removed 6 bases at V and 7 bases at J, with 19 bases between.

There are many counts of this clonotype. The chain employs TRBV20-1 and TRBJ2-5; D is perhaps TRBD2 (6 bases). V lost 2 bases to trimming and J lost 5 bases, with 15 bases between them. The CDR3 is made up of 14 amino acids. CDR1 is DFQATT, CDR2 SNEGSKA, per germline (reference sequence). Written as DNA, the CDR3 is TGCAGTGCTAGAATCCCACAAAGCGGGGAGACCCAGTACTTC. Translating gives CSARIPQSGETQYF.

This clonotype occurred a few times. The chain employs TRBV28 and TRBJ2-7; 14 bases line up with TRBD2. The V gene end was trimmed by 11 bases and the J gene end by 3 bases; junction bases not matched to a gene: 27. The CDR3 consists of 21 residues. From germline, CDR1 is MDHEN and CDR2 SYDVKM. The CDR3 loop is CAPWRLAGGSSPVPSVYEQYF. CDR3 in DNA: TGTGCCCCCTGGCGACTAGCGGGAGGGTCCTCTCCCGTACCCTCTGTCTACGAGCAGTACTTC. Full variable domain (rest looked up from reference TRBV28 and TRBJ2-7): DVKVTQSSRYLVKRTGEKVFLECVQDMDHENMFWYRQDPGLGLRLIYFSYDVKMKEKGDIPEGYSVSREKKERFSLILESASTNQTSMYLCAPWRLAGGSSPVPSVYEQYFGPGTRLTVT.

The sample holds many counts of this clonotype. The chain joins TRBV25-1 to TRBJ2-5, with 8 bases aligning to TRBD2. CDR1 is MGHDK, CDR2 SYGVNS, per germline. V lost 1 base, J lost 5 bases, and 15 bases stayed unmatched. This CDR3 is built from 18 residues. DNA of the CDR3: TGTGCCAGCAGTGAATCGATCCGGGCGGGGGGAACCGGGGAGACCCAGTACTTC. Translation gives CASSESIRAGGTGETQYF.

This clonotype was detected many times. CDR3 in amino acids: CASSYRGGRGTDTQYF. The CDR3 DNA reads TGTGCCAGCAGTTACCGAGGCGGCAGAGGCACAGATACGCAGTATTTT. V gene TRBV6-5 combines with J gene TRBJ2-3; no reliable D call. Trimming pared 2 bases from V and 1 base from J, leaving 13 bases between. CDR3 size: 16 residues. Germline V gene sequence: CDR1 MNHEY, CDR2 SVGAGI.

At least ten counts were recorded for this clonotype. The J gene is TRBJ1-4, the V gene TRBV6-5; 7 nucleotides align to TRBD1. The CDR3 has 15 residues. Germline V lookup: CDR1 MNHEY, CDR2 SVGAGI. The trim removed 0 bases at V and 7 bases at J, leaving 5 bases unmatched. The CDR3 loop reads CASSYSTGNGEKLFF. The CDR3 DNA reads TGTGCCAGCAGTTACTCGACAGGGAATGGTGAAAAACTGTTTTTT.

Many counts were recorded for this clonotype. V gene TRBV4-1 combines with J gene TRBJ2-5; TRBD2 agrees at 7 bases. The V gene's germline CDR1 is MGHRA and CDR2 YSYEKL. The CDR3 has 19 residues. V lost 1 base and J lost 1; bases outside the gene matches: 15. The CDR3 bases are TGCGCCAGCAGCCAAGCCGGGTATGGGGGGGATATACGCCAAGAGACCCAGTACTTC. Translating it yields CASSQAGYGGDIRQETQYF.

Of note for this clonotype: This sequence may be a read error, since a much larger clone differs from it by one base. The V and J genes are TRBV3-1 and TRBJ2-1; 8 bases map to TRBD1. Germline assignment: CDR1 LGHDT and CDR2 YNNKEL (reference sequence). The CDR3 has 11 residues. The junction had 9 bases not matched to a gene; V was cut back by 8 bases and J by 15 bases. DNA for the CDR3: TGTGCCAGCGGACAGGGCAAGGCGCGGTTCTTC. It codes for CASGQGKARFF.

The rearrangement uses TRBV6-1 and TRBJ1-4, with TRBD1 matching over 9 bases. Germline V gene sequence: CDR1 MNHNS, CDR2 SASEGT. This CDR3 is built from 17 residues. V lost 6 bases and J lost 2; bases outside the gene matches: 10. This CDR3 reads CASSVTGGMGTNEKLFF. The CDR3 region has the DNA TGTGCCAGCAGCGTAACAGGGGGCATGGGGACTAATGAAAAACTGTTTTTT.

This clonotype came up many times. The CDR3 nucleotides read TGTGCCAGCAGCCTTGGATCAGCCGGGGAGCTGTTTTTT. It is translated as CASSLGSAGELFF. This chain connects TRBV7-3 to TRBJ2-2; D gene ambiguous. The CDR3 extends over 13 amino acids. The V gene lost 5 bases and the J gene lost 6 bases, with 10 bases spanning the gap. Germline lookup yields CDR1 SGHTA and CDR2 FQGTGA.

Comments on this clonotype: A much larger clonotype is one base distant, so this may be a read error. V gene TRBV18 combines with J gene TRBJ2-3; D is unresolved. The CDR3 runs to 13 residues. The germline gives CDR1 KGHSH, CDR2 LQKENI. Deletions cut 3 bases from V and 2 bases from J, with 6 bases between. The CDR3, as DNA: TGTGCCAGCTCACCTTCCCCCACAGATACGCAGTATTTT. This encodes CASSPSPTDTQYF.

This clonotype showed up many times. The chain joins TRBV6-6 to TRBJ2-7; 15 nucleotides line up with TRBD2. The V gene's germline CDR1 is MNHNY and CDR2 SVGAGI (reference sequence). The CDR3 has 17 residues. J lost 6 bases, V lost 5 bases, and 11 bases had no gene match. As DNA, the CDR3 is TGTGCCAGCAGTCCATATGGGGGACTAGCGGGAGGAGCCGAGCAGTACTTC. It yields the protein CASSPYGGLAGGAEQYF.

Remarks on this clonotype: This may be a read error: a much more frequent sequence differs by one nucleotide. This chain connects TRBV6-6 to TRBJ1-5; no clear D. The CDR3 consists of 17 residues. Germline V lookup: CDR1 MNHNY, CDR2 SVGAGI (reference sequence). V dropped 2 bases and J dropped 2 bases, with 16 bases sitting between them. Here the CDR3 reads CASSYKERLSRNQPQHF. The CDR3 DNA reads TGTGCCAGCAGTTACAAGGAGCGACTCTCCCGCAATCAGCCCCAGCATTTT.

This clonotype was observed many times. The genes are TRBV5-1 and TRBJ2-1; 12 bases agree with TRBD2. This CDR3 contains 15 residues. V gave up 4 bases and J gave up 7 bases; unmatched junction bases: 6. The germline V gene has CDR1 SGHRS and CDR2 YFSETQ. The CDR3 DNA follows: TGCGCCAGCAGCCGACTAGCGGGAGATGCAAATGAGCAGTTCTTC. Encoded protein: CASSRLAGDANEQFF.

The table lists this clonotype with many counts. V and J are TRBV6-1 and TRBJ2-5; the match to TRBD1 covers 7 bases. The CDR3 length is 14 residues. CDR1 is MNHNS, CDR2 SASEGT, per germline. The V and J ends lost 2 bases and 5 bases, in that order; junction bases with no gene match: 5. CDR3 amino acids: CASSESGGIETQYF. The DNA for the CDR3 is TGTGCCAGCAGTGAATCAGGGGGTATTGAGACCCAGTACTTC.

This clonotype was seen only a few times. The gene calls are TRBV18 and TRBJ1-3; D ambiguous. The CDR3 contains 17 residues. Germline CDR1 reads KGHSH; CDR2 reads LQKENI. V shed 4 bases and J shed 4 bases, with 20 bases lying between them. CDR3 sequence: CASSRAQSAEAGNTIYF. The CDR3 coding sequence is TGTGCCAGCTCACGCGCGCAGTCAGCCGAAGCAGGAAACACCATATATTTT.

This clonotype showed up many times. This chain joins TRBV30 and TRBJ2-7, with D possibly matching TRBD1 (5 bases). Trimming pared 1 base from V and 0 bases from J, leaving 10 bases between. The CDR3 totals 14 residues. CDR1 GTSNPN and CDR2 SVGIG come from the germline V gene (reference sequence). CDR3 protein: CAWSDRPSSYEQYF. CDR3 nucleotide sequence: TGTGCCTGGAGTGACAGGCCGAGCTCCTACGAGCAGTACTTC.